Presented here are 18 T cell receptor beta chains from one specimen sequenced in a study of beta chain features in type 1 diabetes (dated by TCRdb to 2017 to 2018). Overall study results and their limits: In all four CD4+ subsets, TCRB CDR3 length was moderately but significantly shorter in type 1 diabetes patients.

Libraries came from the immunoSEQ multiplex PCR assay. The entire isolated RNA was reverse transcribed using the High Capacity cDNA Reverse Transcription Kit, and thus expressed TCRB transcripts were sequenced. In TCRdb, the immuneACCESS table is reduced to in-frame sequences with V and J assigned. These tables do not hold every clone; where another copy was compared, an unresolved V gene accounts for under half, and the others remain unexplained. Present in this sample are roughly 730,000 clones, roughly an eighth of which were seen just once. Approximately 0.021% of the sample rests with the top ten. Their target antigens are unknown. Sequencing used naive CD4+ T cells from blood. In the paper's terms, the cell subset or site label means: true naive CD4+ T cells. All receptors derive from a man younger than 35 with type 1 diabetes.

This clone has just a few counts. The V and J genes are TRBV18 and TRBJ2-7; D possibly matches TRBD1 or TRBD2 (5 bases each). The V end lost 2 bases, the J end lost 2 bases, and 10 bases lay between the germline ends. The CDR3 has 14 amino acids. Germline CDR1 reads KGHSH; CDR2 reads LQKENI. CDR3 in amino acids: CASSPIRDPYEQYF. The CDR3 DNA is TGTGCCAGCTCACCAATCAGGGACCCCTACGAGCAGTACTTC.

Here the CDR3 DNA reads TGCGCCAGCAGCTTGACCAGAGGGAGTGACACCGGGGAGCTGTTTTTT. Its protein product is CASSLTRGSDTGELFF. This chain links TRBV5-1 with TRBJ2-2; D is possibly TRBD2 (5 bases). Trimming left V 1 base short and J 3 bases short, with 13 bases between. Germline V gene data show CDR1 as SGHRS and CDR2 as YFSETQ. This CDR3 comprises 16 residues.

This clone was detected only a few times. Other DNA sequences in this sample translate to the same CDR3. The chain carries TRBV10-3 and TRBJ2-7; D remains ambiguous. V was clipped by 2 bases and J by 3 bases, with 2 bases between them. The CDR3 loop spans 11 amino acids. Germline CDR1 is ENHRY and CDR2 is SYGVKD. CDR3 in amino acids: CAISEGYEQYF. The CDR3 nucleotides are TGTGCCATCAGTGAGGGCTACGAGCAGTACTTC.

A few counts support this clone. This rearrangement joins TRBV19 to TRBJ2-5, with D unresolved. The CDR3 runs 14 residues. The germline CDR1 and CDR2 sequences are LNHDA and SQIVND (reference sequence). V lost 7 bases to trimming and J lost 1 base, with 13 bases between them. CDR3 nucleotides: TGTGCCAGTAAATCGGCAGAGAGCCAAGAGACCCAGTACTTC. Protein sequence: CASKSAESQETQYF.

In its sample, this clone was seen a few times. The same CDR3 arises from other DNA sequences in this sample as well. J is TRBJ1-2 and V is TRBV5-6; no firm D call. V was trimmed by 2 bases and J by 1 base, leaving 9 bases between them. Germline CDR1 is SGHDT and CDR2 is YYEEEE. This CDR3 is 14 amino acids long. The CDR3 loop reads CASSLGRSNYGYTF. The CDR3 DNA reads as TGTGCCAGCAGCTTAGGACGGAGTAACTATGGCTACACCTTC.

This clone came up a few times. This sequence joins TRBV27 and TRBJ1-1; D is perhaps TRBD1 (5 bases). This CDR3 region has 11 residues. Trimming shortened V by 5 bases and J by 6 bases, and 7 bases separated the two germline ends. Germline V lookup: CDR1 MNHEY, CDR2 SMNVEV (reference sequence). The CDR3 loop reads CASSQGPEAFF. The CDR3 region has the DNA TGTGCCAGCAGTCAGGGACCTGAAGCTTTCTTT.

The V gene is TRBV29-1, the J gene TRBJ2-3, with 8 bases fitting TRBD2. CDR1 SQVTM and CDR2 ANQGSEA come from the germline V gene. The CDR3 extends over 14 amino acids. V shed 6 bases, J shed 7 bases, and the junction held 12 bases outside the gene matches. CDR3 residues: CSVQFGGGRNTQYF. The CDR3 DNA reads as TGCAGCGTCCAGTTCGGCGGGGGGCGAAATACGCAGTATTTT.

The chain uses TRBV5-4 and TRBJ2-3; 8 bases agree with TRBD2. Losses at the gene ends were 4 bases for V and 0 bases for J; bases not matched to a gene: 10. The germline V gene encodes CDR1 SGHNT and CDR2 YYREEE (reference sequence). This CDR3 region has 17 residues. The CDR3 reads CASSDSGSGVSTDTQYF. CDR3 bases: TGTGCCAGCAGCGATAGTGGTAGCGGGGTTAGCACAGATACGCAGTATTTT.

As for this clone: The sample contains more than one DNA sequence encoding this CDR3. The V call is TRBV9, the J call TRBJ1-1; no firm D call. From germline, CDR1 is SGDLS and CDR2 YYNGEE. The germline V and J ends were trimmed by 0 bases and 0 bases, with 3 bases remaining between them. The CDR3 totals 13 residues. CDR3 region: CASSVEMNTEAFF. CDR3 sequence (DNA): TGTGCCAGCAGCGTAGAAATGAACACTGAAGCTTTCTTT.

The J gene is TRBJ1-4, the V gene TRBV30, with D unresolved. Germline loops: CDR1 GTSNPN, CDR2 SVGIG (reference sequence). The CDR3 is 16 residues long. Trimming removed 3 bases at V and 4 bases at J, with 18 bases between. This CDR3 reads CAWRILLAGDNEKLFF. CDR3 DNA: TGTGCCTGGAGGATATTGTTAGCAGGAGATAATGAAAAACTGTTTTTT. Full variable domain (outside the CDR3, taken from reference TRBV30 and TRBJ1-4): SQTIHQWPATLVQPVGSPLSLECTVEGTSNPNLYWYRQAAGRGLQLLFYSVGIGQISSEVPQNLSASRPQDRQFILSSKKLLLSDSGFYLCAWRILLAGDNEKLFFGSGTQLSVL.

The rearrangement joins TRBV9 to TRBJ2-2; D gene unclear. CDR1 SGDLS and CDR2 YYNGEE come from the germline V gene. The CDR3 is 16 amino acids. The ends were cut back, 0 bases at V and 1 base at J, with 10 bases in the middle. This CDR3 is CASSVAGAVNTGELFF. In DNA form, the CDR3 reads TGTGCCAGCAGCGTAGCGGGCGCGGTGAACACCGGGGAGCTGTTTTTT.

This clone was picked up a small number of times. This rearrangement joins TRBV5-4 to TRBJ2-7; 8 nucleotides align to TRBD1. V was clipped by 10 bases and J by 3 bases; unmatched bases: 18. There are 16 residues in the CDR3. The germline V gene has CDR1 SGHNT and CDR2 YYREEE (reference sequence). The CDR3 reads CASMFLAGTGVYEQYF. CDR3 in DNA: TGTGCCTCCATGTTTCTGGCCGGGACAGGAGTCTACGAGCAGTACTTC.

V usage is TRBV6-5 and J usage is TRBJ1-4; 7 positions agree with TRBD1. The CDR3 totals 14 residues. Germline assignment: CDR1 MNHEY and CDR2 SVGAGI. J lost 6 bases, V lost 4 bases, and 5 bases had no gene match. The CDR3 DNA is TGTGCCAGCAGTTCCCGGGACAGAGATGAAAAACTGTTTTTT. As protein: CASSSRDRDEKLFF.

Only a few counts were recorded for this clone. The chain has TRBV7-2 and TRBJ1-1; 8 bases fit TRBD1. Germline lookup yields CDR1 SGHTA and CDR2 FQGNSA. V shed 5 bases, J shed 2 bases, and the junction held 4 bases outside the gene matches. The CDR3 length is 14 residues. CDR3 DNA sequence: TGTGCCAGCAGCATCGACAGGGGAAACACTGAAGCTTTCTTT. Translating it yields CASSIDRGNTEAFF. The full variable domain, rest sourced from reference TRBV7-2 and TRBJ1-1, is GAGVSQSPSNKVTEKGKDVELRCDPISGHTALYWYRQSLGQGLEFLIYFQGNSAPDKSGLPSDRFSAERTGGSVSTLTIQRTQQEDSAVYLCASSIDRGNTEAFFGQGTRLTVV.

CDR3 sequence reads: CASSYSKGFADEQYF. The CDR3 DNA reads as TGTGCCAGCAGTTACTCGAAGGGATTCGCTGACGAGCAGTACTTC. V is TRBV6-6 and J is TRBJ2-7; D ambiguous. The CDR3 is made up of 15 amino acids. The germline V and J ends were trimmed by 0 bases and 5 bases, with 14 bases remaining between them. CDR1 MNHNY and CDR2 SVGAGI come from the germline V gene (reference sequence).

This clone was detected a few times. The chain employs TRBV7-9 and TRBJ1-4; D remains ambiguous. The CDR3 length is 15 residues. V dropped 8 bases and J dropped 2 bases, with 15 bases sitting between them. Germline V CDR1 and CDR2: SEHNR, FQNEAQ (reference sequence). CDR3 region: CASARSDATNEKLFF. DNA of the CDR3: TGTGCCAGCGCCCGGTCGGACGCGACTAATGAAAAACTGTTTTTT. The full variable domain, with the rest looked up from reference TRBV7-9 and TRBJ1-4, is DTGVSQNPRHKITKRGQNVTFRCDPISEHNRLYWYRQTLGQGPEFLTYFQNEAQLEKSRLLSDRFSAERPKGSFSTLEIQRTEQGDSAMYLCASARSDATNEKLFFGSGTQLSVL.

This clone was seen a handful of times. This rearrangement joins TRBV18 to TRBJ1-4, with D possibly being TRBD1 (5 bases). The germline CDR1 and CDR2 sequences are KGHSH and LQKENI. The CDR3 extends over 15 amino acids. Trimming shortened V by 2 bases and J by 5 bases, and 12 bases separated the two germline ends. This CDR3 reads CASSPYEGRNEKLFF. The CDR3 bases are TGTGCCAGCTCACCATACGAGGGGCGGAATGAAAAACTGTTTTTT.

The chain joins TRBV7-9 to TRBJ2-1; D may be TRBD2 (6 bases). V was cut by 5 bases and J by 8 bases, with 22 bases left in between. Germline V lookup: CDR1 SEHNR, CDR2 FQNEAQ (reference sequence). The CDR3 extends over 16 amino acids. CDR3 in amino acids: CASSQTTSLTWDEQFF. DNA of the CDR3: TGTGCCAGCAGCCAAACGACTAGTTTGACGTGGGATGAGCAGTTCTTC. Filled out from reference TRBV7-9 and TRBJ2-1, the complete variable domain reads DTGVSQNPRHKITKRGQNVTFRCDPISEHNRLYWYRQTLGQGPEFLTYFQNEAQLEKSRLLSDRFSAERPKGSFSTLEIQRTEQGDSAMYLCASSQTTSLTWDEQFFGPGTRLTVL.